One sample yielded the 28 T cell receptor beta chains listed below, sequenced in a study of shared clonotypes between healthy human individuals. Sequencing was performed with immunoSEQ multiplex PCR; in TCRdb, only in-frame clones are kept and a portion is missing. The sample includes approximately 340,000 clones, approximately 79% of them seen just once. The sequenced material came from memory CD4+ T cells sorted from blood. Subset in this sample: CD45RA-negative fraction. These receptors all stem from a man aged 30-40 years in good health.

The chain recombines TRBV21-1 with TRBJ2-2; no DNA check was done on the table's D call, TRBD2. TRBV21-1 corresponds to a pseudogene. The CDR3 covers 21 residues. This chain's CDR3 is CASSINPLRDSRTANTGELFF. CDR3 DNA: TGTGCCAGCAGCATAAACCCTCTCCGGGACTCGAGAACCGCGAACACCGGGGAGCTGTTTTTT.

V usage is TRBV9 and J usage is TRBJ2-1; D is undetermined. The CDR3 consists of 17 residues. Germline values: CDR1 SGDLS, CDR2 YYNGEE. The V end lost 4 bases, the J end lost 8 bases, and 25 bases lay between the germline ends. Here the CDR3 reads CASSKIDPPGYFDEQFF. The DNA of the CDR3 is TGTGCCAGCAGCAAAATAGACCCTCCGGGTTACTTCGATGAGCAGTTCTTC.

The chain links TRBV14 to TRBJ2-1; TRBD2 matches at 9 bases. The ends lost 2 bases at V and 9 bases at J; junction bases unmatched: 8. The CDR3 is made up of 15 amino acids. Germline V gene lookup returns CDR1 SGHDN and CDR2 FVKESK. CDR3 coding DNA: TGTGCCAGCAGCCAACAAGCGGGAGGCCGTACTGAGCAGTTCTTC. Amino acids: CASSQQAGGRTEQFF.

The CDR3, as DNA: TGTGCCAGCAGGACAGGGGGCCTCTATGGCTACACCTTC. Translating gives CASRTGGLYGYTF. The V gene is TRBV28, the J gene TRBJ1-2, with 10 bases that match TRBD1. The CDR3 length is 13 residues. With 6 bases clipped from V and 4 bases from J, the junction kept 2 bases outside the gene matches. Germline values: CDR1 MDHEN, CDR2 SYDVKM.

Comments on this clone: In the same sample, other DNA sequences code for this CDR3. This chain uses TRBV2 with TRBJ2-7, with D perhaps matching TRBD1 or TRBD2 (5 bases each). The ends were cut back, 3 bases at V and 3 bases at J, with 9 bases in the middle. The CDR3 is 13 residues long. CDR1 and CDR2 (germline): SNHLY, FYNNEI. DNA for the CDR3: TGTGCCAGCAGTGACGGGACCTTCTACGAGCAGTACTTC. This translates into CASSDGTFYEQYF.

The genes are TRBV18 and TRBJ1-2, with 10 bases identical to TRBD1. With 3 bases clipped from V and 8 bases from J, the junction kept 15 bases outside the gene matches. Germline values: CDR1 KGHSH, CDR2 LQKENI. CDR3 length: 17 amino acids. The CDR3 DNA reads TGTGCCAGCTCACCTATTCAGGGACAGGGGCGAGGAGACGGCTACACCTTC. Translating gives CASSPIQGQGRGDGYTF. Together with reference TRBV18 and TRBJ1-2, the CDR3 gives the full variable domain: NAGVMQNPRHLVRRRGQEARLRCSPMKGHSHVYWYRQLPEEGLKFMVYLQKENIIDESGMPKERFSAEFPKEGPSILRIQQVVRGDSAAYFCASSPIQGQGRGDGYTFGSGTRLTVV.

The chain joins TRBV5-5 to TRBJ2-2; no definite D call. The length of the CDR3 is 15 residues. The germline gives CDR1 SGHKS, CDR2 YYEKEE (reference sequence). V was pared by 0 bases and J by 4 bases, with 10 bases between. The CDR3 DNA reads TGTGCCAGCAGCTTGGATCCCCTAGGCACCGGGGAGCTGTTTTTT. Encoded protein: CASSLDPLGTGELFF.

The gene calls are TRBV15 and TRBJ2-1; 14 bases match TRBD2. Trimming took 5 bases from V and 6 from J; bases not matched to a gene: 18. Germline V lookup: CDR1 LNHNV, CDR2 YYDKDF (reference sequence). The CDR3 loop spans 20 amino acids. The CDR3 DNA is TGTGCCACCAGCCCCATCCTACTCTGGACTAGCGGGAGGTTTTCCAATGAGCAGTTCTTC. Protein sequence: CATSPILLWTSGRFSNEQFF. Filled out from reference TRBV15 and TRBJ2-1, the complete variable domain reads DAMVIQNPRYQVTQFGKPVTLSCSQTLNHNVMYWYQQKSSQAPKLLFHYYDKDFNNEADTPDNFQSRRPNTSFCFLDIRSPGLGDTAMYLCATSPILLWTSGRFSNEQFFGPGTRLTVL.

V gene TRBV28 combines with J gene TRBJ2-7, with 8 bases lining up with TRBD2. Trimming took 7 bases from V and 7 from J; bases not matched to a gene: 15. Germline CDR1 MDHEN, CDR2 SYDVKM. The CDR3 has 15 residues. The CDR3 DNA sequence: TGTGCCAGCACCCCGGGGGCGGGAGGAAGTTGGGAGCAGTACTTC. Translated: CASTPGAGGSWEQYF.

In regard to this clone: The junction departs from the called germline gene at one end, perhaps through a read error. This chain links TRBV30 with TRBJ2-7, with TRBD2 identical over 10 bases. Germline V gene lookup returns CDR1 GTSNPN and CDR2 SVGIG (reference sequence). This CDR3 contains 9 residues. The CDR3, as DNA: TGTGATAGCGGGAGGTGCGATTGCTTC. Amino acid sequence: CDSGRCDCF.

This clone has just one count. The chain employs TRBV18 and TRBJ2-3; 7 bases map to TRBD1. The germline CDR1 and CDR2 sequences are KGHSH and LQKENI. The CDR3 extends over 13 amino acids. V was clipped by 6 bases and J by 1 base; unmatched bases: 1. The CDR3 DNA reads as TGTGCCAGCTCCGGACAGGGCACAGATACGCAGTATTTT. Its protein is CASSGQGTDTQYF.

This CDR3 is CASSLNTIYF. CDR3 nucleotide sequence: TGTGCCAGCAGCTTAAACACCATATATTTT. This chain uses TRBV7-9 with TRBJ1-3; D uncertain. The CDR3 is made up of 10 amino acids. CDR1 and CDR2 (germline): SEHNR, FQNEAQ (reference sequence). V was clipped by 2 bases and J by 7 bases, with 0 bases between them.

The chain is built from TRBV28 and TRBJ2-7; TRBD2 matches at 13 bases. The CDR3 is 16 amino acids. Per germline, CDR1 MDHEN and CDR2 SYDVKM. The junction had 10 bases not matched to a gene; V was cut back by 6 bases and J by 5 bases. For the CDR3, the DNA is TGTGCCAGCAGACAGGGACTAGCGGGACGGCTCGACGAGCAGTACTTC. Amino acid sequence: CASRQGLAGRLDEQYF.

The CDR3 protein is CAWSAPGPLLATNEKLFF. The CDR3 DNA reads as TGTGCCTGGAGTGCCCCCGGGCCACTCCTCGCAACTAATGAAAAACTGTTTTTT. This chain joins TRBV30 and TRBJ1-4; no clear D. Trimming shortened V by 1 base and J by 0 bases, and 18 bases separated the two germline ends. This CDR3 contains 18 residues. In germline, CDR1 is GTSNPN, CDR2 SVGIG (reference sequence).

On this clone itself: Additional DNA sequences in this sample encode the identical CDR3. This chain links TRBV19 with TRBJ1-5; 7 bases map to TRBD1. This CDR3 spans 14 amino acids. CDR1 and CDR2 from the germline V gene are LNHDA and SQIVND (reference sequence). The trim removed 3 bases at V and 2 bases at J, leaving 1 base unmatched. Written as DNA, the CDR3 is TGTGCCAGTAGTATCCAGGGGGGCAATCAGCCCCAGCATTTT. Residues: CASSIQGGNQPQHF. The full variable domain, with the rest looked up from reference TRBV19 and TRBJ1-5, is DGGITQSPKYLFRKEGQNVTLSCEQNLNHDAMYWYRQDPGQGLRLIYYSQIVNDFQKGDIAEGYSVSREKKESFPLTVTSAQKNPTAFYLCASSIQGGNQPQHFGDGTRLSIL.

J is TRBJ2-3 and V is TRBV19; D might be TRBD1 (7 bases). Trimming shortened V by 2 bases and J by 3 bases, and 18 bases separated the two germline ends. The length of the CDR3 is 17 residues. Per the germline V gene, CDR1 is LNHDA and CDR2 is SQIVND (reference sequence). CDR3 coding DNA: TGTGCCAGTAGTATACTCCCAGGGGGGAGTGGGACAGATACGCAGTATTTT. Protein: CASSILPGGSGTDTQYF.

As regards this clone: Distinct nucleotide sequences in the sample also encode this CDR3. The chain has TRBV4-3 and TRBJ2-5; D may correspond to TRBD1 or TRBD2 (5 bases each). The V gene's germline CDR1 is LGHNA and CDR2 YSLEER. This CDR3 is built from 14 residues. Trimming took 1 base from V and 1 from J, leaving 7 bases between them. Here the CDR3 reads CASSQGGSQETQYF. CDR3 in DNA: TGCGCCAGCAGCCAAGGGGGGAGCCAAGAGACCCAGTACTTC.

The chain has TRBV6-6 and TRBJ2-7, with no clear D. V lost 3 bases to trimming and J lost 7 bases, with 13 bases between them. This CDR3 is built from 13 residues. Per germline, CDR1 MNHNY and CDR2 SVGAGI (reference sequence). The CDR3, as DNA: TGTGCCAGCAGTTATGGCCTCGTTTCGGAGCAGTACTTC. It encodes CASSYGLVSEQYF.

The chain links TRBV5-6 to TRBJ2-5; 7 bases are shared with TRBD2. V shed 0 bases and J 5 bases; nucleotides not matched to a gene: 10. Germline-derived CDR1 and CDR2 are SGHDT and YYEEEE. This CDR3 has 16 residues. The CDR3 nucleotides are TGTGCCAGCAGCTTGGGGCAGGCGGGAGTAGGGGAGACCCAGTACTTC. It encodes CASSLGQAGVGETQYF.

The chain has TRBV5-1 and TRBJ2-5; no firm D call. V was clipped by 0 bases and J by 4 bases, with 13 bases between them. CDR1 is SGHRS, CDR2 YFSETQ, per germline. There are 15 residues in the CDR3. Here the CDR3 reads CASSLVVGSGETQYF. The CDR3 DNA reads as TGCGCCAGCAGCTTGGTTGTAGGCAGTGGAGAGACCCAGTACTTC.

V and J are TRBV4-3 and TRBJ2-1; 8 bases are a match to TRBD2. Germline loops: CDR1 LGHNA, CDR2 YSLEER. The CDR3 contains 17 residues. V gave up 6 bases and J gave up 11 bases; unmatched junction bases: 21. CDR3 nucleotide sequence: TGCGCCAGCAGTCGGGCAGCCCCGGGACTAGGCGAAACACAGCAGTTCTTC. Protein sequence: CASSRAAPGLGETQQFF.

The chain is built from TRBV2 and TRBJ2-7, with D possibly matching TRBD1 (5 bases). V gave up 7 bases and J gave up 5 bases, with 9 bases separating them. The CDR3 consists of 11 residues. Germline V gene data show CDR1 as SNHLY and CDR2 as FYNNEI. DNA for the CDR3: TGTGCCAGCACCAGGGAAGACGAGCAGTACTTC. Its translation: CASTREDEQYF.

Worth noting for this clone: Other DNA sequences in the same sample also yield this CDR3. J is TRBJ2-5 and V is TRBV20-1; D not resolved. V was shortened by 1 base and J by 4 bases, with 4 bases between the two germline ends. CDR3 length equals 11 residues. The germline CDR1 and CDR2 sequences are DFQATT and SNEGSKA (reference sequence). The DNA for the CDR3 is TGCAGTGCTAGAGCCGCAGAGACCCAGTACTTC. Translated: CSARAAETQYF.

The V gene is TRBV14, the J gene TRBJ2-7; 7 nucleotides agree with TRBD1. Germline CDR1 reads SGHDN; CDR2 reads FVKESK. The V and J ends lost 4 bases and 6 bases, in that order; junction bases with no gene match: 9. This CDR3 is built from 14 residues. CDR3 DNA: TGTGCCAGCAGCCCATGGGGACAGTCATCCGAGCAGTACTTC. As protein: CASSPWGQSSEQYF.

The chain combines TRBV5-1 with TRBJ2-3; D perhaps matches TRBD1 (6 bases). Germline-derived CDR1 and CDR2 are SGHRS and YFSETQ. Trimming removed 4 bases at V and 0 bases at J, with 12 bases between. The CDR3 has 15 residues. The CDR3 sequence: CASSIDRTSTDTQYF. The CDR3 DNA reads as TGCGCCAGCAGCATAGACAGGACTAGCACAGATACGCAGTATTTT.

This sequence joins TRBV4-3 and TRBJ2-7; a possible D gene is TRBD2 (6 bases). The CDR3 runs to 14 residues. Germline lookup yields CDR1 LGHNA and CDR2 YSLEER. V was pared by 5 bases and J by 0 bases, with 11 bases between. The CDR3 here is CASSTSGGSYEQYF. In nucleotides, the CDR3 is TGCGCCAGCAGCACCTCCGGGGGCTCCTACGAGCAGTACTTC.

This clone was seen repeatedly, ten times or more. V and J are TRBV2 and TRBJ2-5; D is ambiguous. Germline CDR1 is SNHLY and CDR2 is FYNNEI. The V end lost 2 bases, the J end lost 7 bases, and 11 bases lay between the germline ends. This CDR3 region has 13 residues. This CDR3 is CASSETDLGTQYF. CDR3 DNA: TGTGCCAGCAGTGAAACGGACCTGGGGACCCAGTACTTC.

DNA of the CDR3: TGTGCCAGCACCTTTGGCGGGAGGGACTACAATGAGCAGTTCTTC. Translation gives CASTFGGRDYNEQFF. This chain links TRBV28 with TRBJ2-1; 9 nucleotides match TRBD2. The trim removed 7 bases at V and 3 bases at J, leaving 7 bases unmatched. Germline V gives CDR1 MDHEN, CDR2 SYDVKM. The CDR3 contains 15 residues.